Each of the 7 T cell receptor beta chains below was sequenced from the same sample in a study of cytomegalovirus exposure and HLA in healthy donors. Clones were sequenced by immunoSEQ multiplex PCR, and TCRdb holds only the in-frame ones, with some missing. The table shows around 160,000 clones, with approximately 81% occurring only once. Sequenced: PBMCs. These receptors all stem from a man under 40 in good health and CMV-seropositive.

This clone was recorded once. The genes are TRBV6-6 and TRBJ1-1, with a possible D match to TRBD1 (6 bases). Germline V gives CDR1 MNHNY, CDR2 SVGAGI (reference sequence). V lost 7 bases to trimming and J lost 6 bases, with 15 bases between them. The CDR3 loop spans 13 amino acids. CDR3 nucleotide sequence: TGTGCCAGCACCCTTGGGGCAGGGGCTGAAGCTTTCTTT. Amino acid sequence: CASTLGAGAEAFF.

This clone has a single count. The gene calls are TRBV11-3 and TRBJ2-7; D gene unclear. Germline CDR1 and CDR2: SGHNT and YENEEA. Trimming stripped 3 bases from V and 3 bases from J, with 12 bases between. The CDR3 has 14 residues. The CDR3 protein is CASSFSGSDYEQYF. The DNA of the CDR3 is TGTGCCAGCAGCTTCTCCGGGTCTGACTACGAGCAGTACTTC.

The J gene is TRBJ1-1, the V gene TRBV5-6; 8 bases match TRBD1. Trimming cost V 2 bases and J 11 bases; bases outside gene matches: 17. The CDR3 is 16 amino acids. CDR1 is SGHDT and CDR2 is YYEEEE in the germline V gene. This chain's CDR3 is CASSFAPTGQGTMAFF. Here the CDR3 DNA reads TGTGCCAGCAGCTTCGCCCCGACCGGACAGGGAACGATGGCTTTCTTT.

The chain uses TRBV5-8 and TRBJ2-3; 12 nucleotides align to TRBD2. Germline CDR1 SGHTS, CDR2 YDEGEE. The V gene end was trimmed by 4 bases and the J gene end by 3 bases; junction bases not matched to a gene: 9. This CDR3 has 17 residues. The CDR3 coding sequence is TGTGCCAGCAGCGCGACCTTGACTAGCGGGGGAACAGATACGCAGTATTTT. It codes for CASSATLTSGGTDTQYF. The variable domain in full, with the rest retrieved from reference TRBV5-8 and TRBJ2-3, is EAGVTQSPTHLIKTRGQQATLRCSPISGHTSVYWYQQALGLGLQFLLWYDEGEERNRGNFPPRFSGRQFPNYSSELNVNALELEDSALYLCASSATLTSGGTDTQYFGPGTRLTVL.

J is TRBJ1-3 and V is TRBV10-3, with a possible D match to TRBD1 (5 bases). Trimming took off 6 bases at V and 0 bases at J, with 9 bases between the two ends. The CDR3 loop spans 14 amino acids. Per the germline V gene, CDR1 is ENHRY and CDR2 is SYGVKD. The CDR3 protein is CAISQGVSGNTIYF. In DNA form, the CDR3 reads TGTGCCATCAGCCAAGGGGTCTCTGGAAACACCATATATTTT.

This clone was detected only once. This chain uses TRBV6-1 with TRBJ1-1; the D gene is possibly TRBD1 (5 bases). CDR1 and CDR2 (germline): MNHNS, SASEGT. CDR3 size: 14 residues. V gave up 2 bases and J gave up 10 bases, with 17 bases separating them. Here the CDR3 DNA reads TGTGCCAGCAGTGAACGAAACAGGCCCCCCCCAGCTTTCTTT. Protein sequence: CASSERNRPPPAFF.

The gene calls are TRBV7-2 and TRBJ1-6, with D unresolved. CDR1 and CDR2 (germline): SGHTA, FQGNSA. The CDR3 is 15 amino acids. Trimming left V 7 bases short and J 2 bases short, with 12 bases between. The CDR3 spells CASIAEGPYNSPLHF. The CDR3 DNA reads TGTGCCAGCATCGCCGAGGGCCCCTATAATTCACCCCTCCACTTT.